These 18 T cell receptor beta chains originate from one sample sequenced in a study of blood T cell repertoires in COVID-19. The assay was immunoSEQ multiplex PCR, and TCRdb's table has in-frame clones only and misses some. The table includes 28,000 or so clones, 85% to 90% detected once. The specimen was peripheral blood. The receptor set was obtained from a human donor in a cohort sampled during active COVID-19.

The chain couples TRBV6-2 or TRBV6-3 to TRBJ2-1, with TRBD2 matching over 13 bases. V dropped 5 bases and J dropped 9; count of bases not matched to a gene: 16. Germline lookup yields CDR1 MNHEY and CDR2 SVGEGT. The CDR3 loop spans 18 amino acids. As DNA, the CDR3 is TGTGCCAGCAGTGGGGGACTAGCGGGACCTCTTTACGGAGGTGAGCAGTTCTTC. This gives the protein CASSGGLAGPLYGGEQFF.

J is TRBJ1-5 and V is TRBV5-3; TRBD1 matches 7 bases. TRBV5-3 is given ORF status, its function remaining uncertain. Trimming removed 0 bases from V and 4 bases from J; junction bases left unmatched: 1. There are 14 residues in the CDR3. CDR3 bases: TGTGCCAGAAGCTTGGGACAGGGTAATCAGCCCCAGCATTTT. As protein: CARSLGQGNQPQHF.

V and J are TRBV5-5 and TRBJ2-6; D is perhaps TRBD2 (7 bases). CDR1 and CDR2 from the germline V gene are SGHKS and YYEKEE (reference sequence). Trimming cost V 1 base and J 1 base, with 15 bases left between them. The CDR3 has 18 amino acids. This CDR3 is CASSLSGGPVSGANVLTF. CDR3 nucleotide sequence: TGTGCCAGCAGCTTGTCGGGGGGCCCCGTTTCTGGGGCCAACGTCCTGACTTTC.

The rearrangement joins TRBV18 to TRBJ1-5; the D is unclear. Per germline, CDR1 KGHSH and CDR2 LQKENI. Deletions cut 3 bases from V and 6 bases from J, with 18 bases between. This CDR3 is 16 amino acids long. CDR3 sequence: CASSPQQGGQGQPQHF. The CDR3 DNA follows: TGTGCCAGCTCACCCCAACAAGGAGGGCAAGGTCAGCCCCAGCATTTT.

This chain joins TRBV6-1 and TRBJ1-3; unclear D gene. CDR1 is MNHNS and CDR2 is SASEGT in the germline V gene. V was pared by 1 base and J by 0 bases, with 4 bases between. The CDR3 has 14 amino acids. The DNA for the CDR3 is TGTGCCAGCAGTGAAGGGCCCTCTGGAAACACCATATATTTT. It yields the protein CASSEGPSGNTIYF.

CDR3 sequence reads: CASSLHSGRARAGNEQFF. CDR3 nucleotides: TGCGCCAGCAGCTTGCATAGCGGGAGGGCCAGAGCGGGCAATGAGCAGTTCTTC. The chain couples TRBV5-1 to TRBJ2-1, with 11 bases that match TRBD2. Trimming took 1 base from V and 6 from J; bases not matched to a gene: 12. The CDR3 length is 18 residues. Germline V gene data show CDR1 as SGHRS and CDR2 as YFSETQ.

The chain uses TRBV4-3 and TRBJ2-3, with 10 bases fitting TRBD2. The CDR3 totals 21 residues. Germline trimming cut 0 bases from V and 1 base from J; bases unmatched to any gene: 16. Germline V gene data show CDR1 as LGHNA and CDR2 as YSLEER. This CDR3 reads CASSQDRGLAGGVGGTDTQYF. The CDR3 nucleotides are TGCGCCAGCAGCCAAGATCGGGGTTTAGCGGGAGGAGTTGGTGGCACAGATACGCAGTATTTT.

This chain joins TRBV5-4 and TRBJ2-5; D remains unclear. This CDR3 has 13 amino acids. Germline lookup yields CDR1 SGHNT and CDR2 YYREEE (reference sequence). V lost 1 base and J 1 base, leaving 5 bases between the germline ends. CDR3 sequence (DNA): TGTGCCAGCAGCTTGCTGGCCCAAGAGACCCAGTACTTC. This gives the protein CASSLLAQETQYF. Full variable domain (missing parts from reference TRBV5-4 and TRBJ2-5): ETGVTQSPTHLIKTRGQQVTLRCSSQSGHNTVSWYQQALGQGPQFIFQYYREEENGRGNFPPRFSGLQFPNYSSELNVNALELDDSALYLCASSLLAQETQYFGPGTRLLVL.

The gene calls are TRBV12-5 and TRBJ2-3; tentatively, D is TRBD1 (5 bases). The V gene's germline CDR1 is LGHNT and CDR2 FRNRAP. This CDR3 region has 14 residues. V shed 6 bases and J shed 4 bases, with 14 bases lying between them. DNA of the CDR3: TGTGCTAGTGGAATAGCAGGGATTTCAGATACGCAGTATTTT. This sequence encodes CASGIAGISDTQYF.

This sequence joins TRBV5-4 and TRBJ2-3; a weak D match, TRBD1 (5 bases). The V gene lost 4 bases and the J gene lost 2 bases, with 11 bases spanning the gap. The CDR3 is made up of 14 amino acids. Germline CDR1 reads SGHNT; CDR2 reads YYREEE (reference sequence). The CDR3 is CASSPDRLTDTQYF. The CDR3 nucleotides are TGTGCCAGCAGCCCCGACAGACTCACAGATACGCAGTATTTT.

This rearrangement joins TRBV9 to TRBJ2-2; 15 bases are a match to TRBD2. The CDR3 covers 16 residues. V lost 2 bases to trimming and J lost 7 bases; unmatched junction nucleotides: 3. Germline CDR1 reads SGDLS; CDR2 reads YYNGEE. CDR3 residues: CASSVGLAGGLGELFF. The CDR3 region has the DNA TGTGCCAGCAGCGTGGGACTAGCGGGGGGCCTCGGGGAGCTGTTTTTT.

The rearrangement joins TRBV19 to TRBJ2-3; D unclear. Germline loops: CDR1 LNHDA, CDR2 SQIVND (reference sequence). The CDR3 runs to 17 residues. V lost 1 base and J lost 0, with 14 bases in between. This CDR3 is CASSIGQAALSTDTQYF. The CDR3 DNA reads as TGTGCCAGTAGTATAGGTCAGGCAGCCCTTAGCACAGATACGCAGTATTTT.

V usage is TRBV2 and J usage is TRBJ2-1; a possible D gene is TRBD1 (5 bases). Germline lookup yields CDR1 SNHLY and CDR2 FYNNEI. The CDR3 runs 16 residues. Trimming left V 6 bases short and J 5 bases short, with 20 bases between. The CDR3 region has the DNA TGTGCCAGCAGGGCCGATGGGGCAGGGCCCCACAATGAGCAGTTCTTC. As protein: CASRADGAGPHNEQFF.

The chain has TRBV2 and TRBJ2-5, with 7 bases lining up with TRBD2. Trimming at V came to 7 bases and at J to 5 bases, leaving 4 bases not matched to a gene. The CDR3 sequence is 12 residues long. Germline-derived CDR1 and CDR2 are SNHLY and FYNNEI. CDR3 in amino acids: CASNREGETQYF. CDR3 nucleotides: TGTGCCAGCAATAGGGAGGGGGAGACCCAGTACTTC.

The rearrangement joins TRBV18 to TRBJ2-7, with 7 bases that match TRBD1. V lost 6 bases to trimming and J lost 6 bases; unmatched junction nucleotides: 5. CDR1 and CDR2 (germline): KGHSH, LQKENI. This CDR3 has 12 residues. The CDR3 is CASSRQGGEQYF. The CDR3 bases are TGTGCCAGCTCGCGACAGGGTGGCGAGCAGTACTTC.

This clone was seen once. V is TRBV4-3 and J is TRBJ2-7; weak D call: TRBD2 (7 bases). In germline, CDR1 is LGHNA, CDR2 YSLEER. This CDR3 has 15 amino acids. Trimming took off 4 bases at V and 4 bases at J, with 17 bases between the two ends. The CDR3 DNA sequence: TGCGCCAGCAGCCTTTCCGGGGGGCAAGAGTACGAGCAGTACTTC. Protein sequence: CASSLSGGQEYEQYF.

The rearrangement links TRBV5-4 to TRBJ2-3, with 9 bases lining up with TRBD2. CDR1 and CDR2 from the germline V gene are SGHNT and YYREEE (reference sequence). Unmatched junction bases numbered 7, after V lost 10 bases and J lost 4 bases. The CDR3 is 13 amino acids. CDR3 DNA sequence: TGTGCCGGCGCTAGCGGGATCTCAGATACGCAGTATTTT. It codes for CAGASGISDTQYF.

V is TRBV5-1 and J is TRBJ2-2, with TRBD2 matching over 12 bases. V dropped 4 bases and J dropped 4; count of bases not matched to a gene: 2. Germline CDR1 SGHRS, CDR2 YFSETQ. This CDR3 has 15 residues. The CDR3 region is CASSASGRATGELFF. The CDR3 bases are TGCGCCAGCAGCGCTAGCGGGAGGGCCACCGGGGAGCTGTTTTTT.